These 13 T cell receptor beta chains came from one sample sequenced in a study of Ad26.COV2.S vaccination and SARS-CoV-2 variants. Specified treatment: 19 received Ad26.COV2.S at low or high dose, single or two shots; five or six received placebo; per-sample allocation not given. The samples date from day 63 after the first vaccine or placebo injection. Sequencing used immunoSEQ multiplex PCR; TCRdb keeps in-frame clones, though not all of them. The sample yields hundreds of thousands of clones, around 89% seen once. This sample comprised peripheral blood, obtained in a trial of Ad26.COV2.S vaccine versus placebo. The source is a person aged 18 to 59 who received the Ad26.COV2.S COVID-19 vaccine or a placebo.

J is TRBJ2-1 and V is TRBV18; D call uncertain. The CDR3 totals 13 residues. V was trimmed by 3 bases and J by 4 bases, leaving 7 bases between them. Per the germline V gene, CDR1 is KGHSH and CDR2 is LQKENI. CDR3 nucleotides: TGTGCCAGCTCACCGCAGGCATACAATGAGCAGTTCTTC. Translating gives CASSPQAYNEQFF.

DNA for the CDR3: TGTGCCAGCTCGTCACAGGACGTGGGCTACACCTTC. Translation gives CASSSQDVGYTF. The chain couples TRBV18 to TRBJ1-2; D may be TRBD1 (5 bases). Germline V CDR1 and CDR2: KGHSH, LQKENI. The V end was cut by 6 bases, the J end by 8 bases, with 13 bases between. This CDR3 has 12 residues. Complete variable domain (other parts from reference TRBV18 and TRBJ1-2): NAGVMQNPRHLVRRRGQEARLRCSPMKGHSHVYWYRQLPEEGLKFMVYLQKENIIDESGMPKERFSAEFPKEGPSILRIQQVVRGDSAAYFCASSSQDVGYTFGSGTRLTVV.

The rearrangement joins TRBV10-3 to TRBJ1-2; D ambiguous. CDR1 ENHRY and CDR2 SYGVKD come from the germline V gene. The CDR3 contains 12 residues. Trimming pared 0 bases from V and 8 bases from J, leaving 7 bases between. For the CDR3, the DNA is TGTGCCATCAGTGAGTCAATGGGCGGCTACACCTTC. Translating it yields CAISESMGGYTF.

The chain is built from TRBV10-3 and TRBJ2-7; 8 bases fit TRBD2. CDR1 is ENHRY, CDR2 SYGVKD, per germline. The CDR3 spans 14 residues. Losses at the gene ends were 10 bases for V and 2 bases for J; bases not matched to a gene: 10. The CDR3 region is CATAGGGQAYEQYF. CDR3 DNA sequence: TGTGCCACCGCCGGGGGGGGCCAGGCCTACGAGCAGTACTTC.

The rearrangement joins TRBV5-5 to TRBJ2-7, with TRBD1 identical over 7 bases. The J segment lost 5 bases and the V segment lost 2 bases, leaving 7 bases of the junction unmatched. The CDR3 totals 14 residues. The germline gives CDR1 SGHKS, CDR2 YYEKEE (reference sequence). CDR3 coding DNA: TGTGCCAGCAGCTTAGTCGGGACAGCGCACGAGCAGTACTTC. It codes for CASSLVGTAHEQYF.

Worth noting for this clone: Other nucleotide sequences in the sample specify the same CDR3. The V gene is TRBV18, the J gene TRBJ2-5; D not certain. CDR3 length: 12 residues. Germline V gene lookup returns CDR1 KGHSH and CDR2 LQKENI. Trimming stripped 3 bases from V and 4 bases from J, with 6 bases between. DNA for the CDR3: TGTGCCAGCTCACCTCCGGGAGAGACCCAGTACTTC. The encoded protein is CASSPPGETQYF.

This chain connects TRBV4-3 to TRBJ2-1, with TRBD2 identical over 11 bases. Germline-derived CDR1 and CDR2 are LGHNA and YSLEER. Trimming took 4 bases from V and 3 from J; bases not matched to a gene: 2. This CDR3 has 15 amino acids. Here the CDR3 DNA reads TGCGCCAGCAGCCTTACTAGCGGGGGCTACAATGAGCAGTTCTTC. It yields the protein CASSLTSGGYNEQFF.

DNA of the CDR3: TGCAGTGCTAACTCCTATGGCTACACCTTC. It is translated as CSANSYGYTF. V is TRBV20-1 and J is TRBJ1-2; D is ambiguous. CDR1 and CDR2 (germline): DFQATT, SNEGSKA (reference sequence). Trimming stripped 4 bases from V and 4 bases from J, with 4 bases between. The CDR3 is 10 amino acids.

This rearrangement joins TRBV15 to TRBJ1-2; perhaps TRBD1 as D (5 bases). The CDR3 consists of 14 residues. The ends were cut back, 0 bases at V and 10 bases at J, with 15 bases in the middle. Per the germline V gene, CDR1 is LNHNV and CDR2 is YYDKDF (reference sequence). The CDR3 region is CATSRDRFDRAYTF. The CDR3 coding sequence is TGTGCCACCAGCAGAGATCGATTTGACAGAGCCTACACCTTC.

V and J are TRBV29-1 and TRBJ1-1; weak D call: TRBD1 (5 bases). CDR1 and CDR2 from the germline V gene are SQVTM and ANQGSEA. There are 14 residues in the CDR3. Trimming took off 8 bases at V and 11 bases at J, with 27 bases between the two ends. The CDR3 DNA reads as TGCAGCCCCAACACCCCGGGGACGGGTGAGTGGGCTTTCTTT. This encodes CSPNTPGTGEWAFF. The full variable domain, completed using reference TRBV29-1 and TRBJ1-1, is SAVISQKPSRDICQRGTSLTIQCQVDSQVTMMFWYRQQPGQSLTLIATANQGSEATYESGFVIDKFPISRPNLTFSTLTVSNMSPEDSSIYLCSPNTPGTGEWAFFGQGTRLTVV.

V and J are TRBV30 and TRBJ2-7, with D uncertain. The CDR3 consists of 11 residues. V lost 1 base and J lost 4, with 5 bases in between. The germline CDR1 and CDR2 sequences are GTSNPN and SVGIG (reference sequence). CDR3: CAWSERYEQYF. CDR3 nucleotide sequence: TGTGCCTGGAGTGAGCGATACGAGCAGTACTTC.

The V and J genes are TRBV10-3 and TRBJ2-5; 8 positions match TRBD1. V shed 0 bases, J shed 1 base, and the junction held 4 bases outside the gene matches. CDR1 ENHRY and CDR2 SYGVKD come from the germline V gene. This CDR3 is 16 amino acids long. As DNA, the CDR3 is TGTGCCATCAGTGAGTCGTGGGGGACAGGCCAAGAGACCCAGTACTTC. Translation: CAISESWGTGQETQYF.

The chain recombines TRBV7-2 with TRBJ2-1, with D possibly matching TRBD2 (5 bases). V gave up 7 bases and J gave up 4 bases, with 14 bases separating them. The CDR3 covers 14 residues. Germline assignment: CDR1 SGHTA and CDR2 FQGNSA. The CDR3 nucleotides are TGTGCCAGCACCCAGAGCGGTATGTACAATGAGCAGTTCTTC. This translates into CASTQSGMYNEQFF.